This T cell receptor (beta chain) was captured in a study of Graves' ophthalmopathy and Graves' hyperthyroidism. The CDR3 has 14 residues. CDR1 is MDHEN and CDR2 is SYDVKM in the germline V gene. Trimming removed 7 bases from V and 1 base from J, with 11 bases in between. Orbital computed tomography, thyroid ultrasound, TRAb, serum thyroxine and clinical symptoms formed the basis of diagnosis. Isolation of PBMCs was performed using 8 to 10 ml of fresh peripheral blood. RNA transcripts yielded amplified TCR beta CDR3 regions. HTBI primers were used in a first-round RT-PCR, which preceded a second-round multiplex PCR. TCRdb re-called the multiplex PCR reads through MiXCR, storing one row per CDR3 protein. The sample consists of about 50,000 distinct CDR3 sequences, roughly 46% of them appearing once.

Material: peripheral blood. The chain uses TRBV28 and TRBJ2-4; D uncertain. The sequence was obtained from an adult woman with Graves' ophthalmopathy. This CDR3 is CASTPRLAKNIQYF. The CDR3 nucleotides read TGTGCCAGCACCCCCCGGTTGGCCAAAAACATTCAGTACTTC.